What follows are 30 T cell receptor beta chains derived from one specimen sequenced in a study of blood T cell repertoires in COVID-19. Sequencing was performed with immunoSEQ multiplex PCR; in TCRdb, only in-frame clones are kept and a portion is missing. The sample lists about 220,000 clones, 75% to 90% occurring once. The sample was peripheral blood. All receptors derive from a woman aged 80 or over with COVID-19, enrolled during active disease.

The chain joins TRBV6-5 to TRBJ2-1; 15 bases are a match to TRBD2. This CDR3 has 15 residues. V shed 0 bases and J 15 bases; nucleotides not matched to a gene: 6. The germline gives CDR1 MNHEY, CDR2 SVGAGI. The CDR3 DNA follows: TGTGCCAGCAGTTACTCCGGGACTAGCGGGAGGCCCCGGTTCTTC. Protein product: CASSYSGTSGRPRFF.

This sequence joins TRBV4-1 and TRBJ2-5; TRBD2 might be the D (5 bases). V dropped 5 bases and J dropped 2 bases, with 15 bases sitting between them. Germline V lookup: CDR1 MGHRA, CDR2 YSYEKL. There are 15 residues in the CDR3. CDR3 loop: CASSYRLGEQETQYF. DNA of the CDR3: TGCGCCAGCAGCTACCGCCTGGGAGAACAAGAGACCCAGTACTTC.

The chain employs TRBV13 and TRBJ2-6; weak D call: TRBD2 (6 bases). Germline loops: CDR1 PRHDT, CDR2 FYEKMQ (reference sequence). V shed 5 bases and J shed 0 bases, with 17 bases lying between them. The CDR3 is made up of 18 amino acids. The CDR3 is CASSLALWGVSGANVLTF. The CDR3 nucleotides are TGTGCCAGCAGCCTCGCTTTATGGGGGGTCTCTGGGGCCAACGTCCTGACTTTC.

This clone was seen a single time. The chain carries TRBV9 and TRBJ2-2, with 7 bases aligning to TRBD2. The CDR3 is 15 residues long. V dropped 7 bases and J dropped 3; count of bases not matched to a gene: 9. CDR1 is SGDLS and CDR2 is YYNGEE in the germline V gene. The chain's CDR3 is CASAPRGRDTGELFF. The CDR3 region has the DNA TGTGCCAGCGCCCCCCGAGGGAGGGACACCGGGGAGCTGTTTTTT.

The chain carries TRBV5-1 and TRBJ2-5; TRBD2 matches at 7 bases. From germline, CDR1 is SGHRS and CDR2 YFSETQ. This CDR3 has 14 amino acids. Trimming cost V 4 bases and J 4 bases; bases outside gene matches: 7. The CDR3 nucleotides read TGCGCCAGCAGCGTTACTAGCGTGAGAGAGACCCAGTACTTC. It encodes CASSVTSVRETQYF.

The J gene is TRBJ2-7, the V gene TRBV28; 8 nucleotides agree with TRBD2. The ends lost 11 bases at V and 2 bases at J; junction bases unmatched: 14. The CDR3 sequence is 15 residues long. Germline CDR1 and CDR2: MDHEN and SYDVKM. The chain's CDR3 is CASLQAGGGAYEQYF. The CDR3 DNA reads as TGTGCCTCCCTCCAGGCGGGAGGAGGGGCCTACGAGCAGTACTTC.

This rearrangement joins TRBV5-1 to TRBJ2-2; D may be TRBD2 (6 bases). This CDR3 comprises 14 residues. The ends were cut back, 0 bases at V and 5 bases at J, with 8 bases in the middle. Germline V gene data show CDR1 as SGHRS and CDR2 as YFSETQ. CDR3 sequence reads: CASSLAGGTGELFF. CDR3 coding DNA: TGCGCCAGCAGCTTGGCCGGGGGTACCGGGGAGCTGTTTTTT.

The chain couples TRBV15 to TRBJ2-7; the D is unclear. Trimming removed 0 bases from V and 1 base from J, with 13 bases in between. The CDR3 contains 16 residues. Germline V gene lookup returns CDR1 LNHNV and CDR2 YYDKDF (reference sequence). As DNA, the CDR3 is TGTGCCACCAGCAGAGATCTGGTTGGCAGTTCCTACGAGCAGTACTTC. Translated, it gives CATSRDLVGSSYEQYF.

The CDR3 protein is CASSQRGRIMRDTEAFF. Written as DNA, the CDR3 is TGCGCCAGCAGCCAAAGGGGGCGGATTATGAGGGACACTGAAGCTTTCTTT. The chain carries TRBV4-1 and TRBJ1-1; 7 bases map to TRBD1. The CDR3 is made up of 17 amino acids. V gave up 2 bases and J gave up 3 bases; unmatched junction bases: 12. CDR1 and CDR2 (germline): MGHRA, YSYEKL.

V gene TRBV7-8 combines with J gene TRBJ2-5, with 9 nucleotides matching TRBD2. Germline CDR1 is SGHVS and CDR2 is FQNEAQ. The J segment lost 3 bases and the V segment lost 1 base, leaving 9 bases of the junction unmatched. The CDR3 has 17 residues. CDR3 protein: CASSLGGAGGLKETQYF. The CDR3 nucleotides read TGTGCCAGCAGCTTAGGGGGAGCGGGAGGCTTGAAAGAGACCCAGTACTTC.

The gene calls are TRBV30 and TRBJ1-1; D perhaps matches TRBD1 (6 bases). CDR1 is GTSNPN and CDR2 is SVGIG in the germline V gene (reference sequence). This CDR3 has 15 amino acids. V was trimmed by 5 bases and J by 3 bases, leaving 19 bases between them. CDR3 amino acids: CAWGGIGTIDTEAFF. In DNA form, the CDR3 reads TGTGCCTGGGGGGGGATCGGGACAATTGACACTGAAGCTTTCTTT.

This clone was seen only once. The chain joins TRBV19 to TRBJ2-1; 7 bases agree with TRBD2. The CDR3 is made up of 13 amino acids. CDR1 and CDR2 (germline): LNHDA, SQIVND (reference sequence). Unmatched junction bases numbered 7, after V lost 11 bases and J lost 3 bases. CDR3 nucleotides: TGTGCCTCAAAGGGAGGGGTCTACAATGAGCAGTTCTTC. This translates into CASKGGVYNEQFF.

The chain has TRBV30 and TRBJ2-3; D remains unclear. In germline, CDR1 is GTSNPN, CDR2 SVGIG (reference sequence). The CDR3 is 13 residues long. With 0 bases removed from V and 5 bases from J, the gap between germline ends came to 9 bases. The CDR3 DNA follows: TGTGCCTGGAGTGTACTAAAAGGAGATACGCAGTATTTT. Protein sequence: CAWSVLKGDTQYF.

This clone has more than one count but fewer than ten. This sequence joins TRBV7-9 and TRBJ2-5; maybe TRBD2 (6 bases). The V gene's germline CDR1 is SEHNR and CDR2 FQNEAQ (reference sequence). The CDR3 consists of 13 residues. V was pared by 4 bases and J by 5 bases, with 11 bases between. CDR3 region: CASSSWLAETQYF. The CDR3 bases are TGTGCCAGCAGCTCATGGCTAGCGGAGACCCAGTACTTC.

The V gene is TRBV9, the J gene TRBJ2-2; TRBD2 aligns across 8 bases. The CDR3 is 14 amino acids. The J segment lost 6 bases and the V segment lost 0 bases, leaving 1 base of the junction unmatched. Germline CDR1 reads SGDLS; CDR2 reads YYNGEE. The chain's CDR3 is CASSVAGGAGELFF. In nucleotides, the CDR3 is TGTGCCAGCAGCGTAGCGGGAGGGGCCGGGGAGCTGTTTTTT.

J is TRBJ2-2 and V is TRBV7-9; TRBD1 matches at 9 bases. CDR1 is SEHNR, CDR2 FQNEAQ, per germline (reference sequence). V gave up 0 bases and J gave up 4 bases; unmatched junction bases: 3. CDR3 length equals 16 residues. The CDR3 reads CASSLAGTGTTGELFF. The CDR3 DNA follows: TGTGCCAGCAGCTTAGCCGGGACAGGGACCACCGGGGAGCTGTTTTTT.

This chain joins TRBV30 and TRBJ2-7, with 7 bases aligning to TRBD1. From germline, CDR1 is GTSNPN and CDR2 SVGIG (reference sequence). J gave up 1 base and V 5 bases, and 2 bases lay outside the gene matches. The CDR3 has 12 residues. CDR3 bases: TGTGCCTGGGCCAGGGGGTCCTACGAGCAGTACTTC. Translating gives CAWARGSYEQYF.

V and J are TRBV19 and TRBJ2-2, with 11 bases matching TRBD2. The CDR3 contains 22 residues. CDR1 and CDR2 (germline): LNHDA, SQIVND (reference sequence). With 5 bases clipped from V and 5 bases from J, the junction kept 25 bases outside the gene matches. CDR3 in DNA: TGTGCCAGTAGTTCCCATACCTCGTGGGCTAGCGGGAGGCGTAATAAGACCGGGGAGCTGTTTTTT. Translating it yields CASSSHTSWASGRRNKTGELFF.

The J gene is TRBJ2-5, the V gene TRBV6-5; D call uncertain. V lost 6 bases and J lost 5, with 19 bases in between. This CDR3 is built from 15 residues. Germline assignment: CDR1 MNHEY and CDR2 SVGAGI. CDR3 in amino acids: CASSPQRLRVETQYF. In DNA, the CDR3 is TGTGCCAGCAGCCCCCAAAGATTGAGAGTGGAGACCCAGTACTTC.

This chain joins TRBV7-2 and TRBJ2-5; 11 bases align to TRBD2. This CDR3 has 15 residues. Germline trimming cut 5 bases from V and 3 bases from J; bases unmatched to any gene: 5. Germline lookup yields CDR1 SGHTA and CDR2 FQGNSA. The CDR3 DNA reads as TGTGCCAGCAGCGGAGGGACTAGCGGAAAAGAGACCCAGTACTTC. Residues: CASSGGTSGKETQYF.

This clone was counted between two and nine times. This CDR3 is also generated by other DNA sequences in the sample. The rearrangement joins TRBV6-5 to TRBJ1-5; TRBD1 matches at 7 bases. CDR3 length: 15 residues. CDR1 MNHEY and CDR2 SVGAGI come from the germline V gene. The ends lost 4 bases at V and 0 bases at J; junction bases unmatched: 3. The DNA for the CDR3 is TGTGCCAGCAGTTCAACAGGGGTTAGCAATCAGCCCCAGCATTTT. Amino acid sequence: CASSSTGVSNQPQHF.

This chain links TRBV19 with TRBJ1-3, with a tentative D call TRBD1 (6 bases). CDR1 is LNHDA, CDR2 SQIVND, per germline (reference sequence). V was cut by 3 bases and J by 3 bases, with 18 bases left in between. The CDR3 spans 17 residues. CDR3 DNA sequence: TGTGCCAGTAGTATGGGGGCAGGGACGACTCATGGAAACACCATATATTTT. Its protein product is CASSMGAGTTHGNTIYF.

The rearrangement links TRBV6-5 to TRBJ2-7, with D possibly matching TRBD2 (5 bases). Germline CDR1 reads MNHEY; CDR2 reads SVGAGI. The CDR3 totals 15 residues. Trimming pared 10 bases from V and 3 bases from J, leaving 22 bases between. CDR3: CATHPRASGDYEQYF. The CDR3 DNA sequence: TGTGCCACCCATCCACGCGCGAGCGGAGACTACGAGCAGTACTTC.

Ten or more counts support this clone. The V gene is TRBV7-2, the J gene TRBJ1-2, with a possible D match to TRBD1 (5 bases). This CDR3 is built from 13 residues. Germline loops: CDR1 SGHTA, CDR2 FQGNSA. V was shortened by 3 bases and J by 10 bases, with 15 bases between the two germline ends. The CDR3 here is CASSLDTDGDYTF. DNA for the CDR3: TGTGCCAGCAGCTTGGACACGGACGGAGACTACACCTTC.

The chain couples TRBV4-2 to TRBJ2-6; D possibly corresponds to TRBD2 (6 bases). This CDR3 has 21 amino acids. CDR1 and CDR2 (germline): LGHNA, YNFKEQ. Trimming left V 4 bases short and J 0 bases short, with 25 bases between. Here the CDR3 reads CASSPQSLSGLEGSGANVLTF. Written as DNA, the CDR3 is TGTGCCAGCAGCCCGCAAAGTCTCTCGGGACTCGAGGGCTCTGGGGCCAACGTCCTGACTTTC.

The CDR3 nucleotides read TGTGCCAGCAATAAGAAGAGCGGGAGTAGAAATGAGCAGTTCTTC. Its translation is CASNKKSGSRNEQFF. This rearrangement joins TRBV2 to TRBJ2-1; TRBD2 agrees at 8 bases. This CDR3 region has 15 residues. V shed 7 bases and J 7 bases; nucleotides not matched to a gene: 12. From germline, CDR1 is SNHLY and CDR2 FYNNEI.

The rearrangement joins TRBV18 to TRBJ2-4, with D perhaps TRBD1 (6 bases). The CDR3 runs 15 residues. CDR1 KGHSH and CDR2 LQKENI come from the germline V gene. V was shortened by 3 bases and J by 9 bases, with 18 bases between the two germline ends. The CDR3 DNA is TGTGCCAGCTCACCCTCTGAAAGGGACAAGTCCATTCAGTACTTC. Amino acids: CASSPSERDKSIQYF.

This CDR3 reads CASSPTRTSGSREQYF. The CDR3 DNA reads TGTGCCAGCAGCCCTACCCGGACTAGCGGGAGCCGCGAGCAGTACTTC. V usage is TRBV6-2 or TRBV6-3 and J usage is TRBJ2-7; TRBD2 agrees at 13 bases. Germline V CDR1 and CDR2: MNHEY, SVGEGT. This CDR3 is built from 16 residues. V trimming: 6 bases; J trimming: 6 bases; junction bases outside the gene matches: 11.

The chain employs TRBV24-1 and TRBJ2-3; possible D gene TRBD2, 5 bases. The CDR3 extends over 15 amino acids. Trimming removed 5 bases from V and 1 base from J, with 12 bases in between. The germline V gene has CDR1 KGHDR and CDR2 SFDVKD. CDR3 bases: TGTGCCACCAGTGTTGAGGACGGGGGCACAGATACGCAGTATTTT. It is translated as CATSVEDGGTDTQYF.

The rearrangement uses TRBV23-1 and TRBJ2-4; TRBD1 matches 7 bases. TRBV23-1 is an ORF, with its function uncertain. V dropped 3 bases and J dropped 6; count of bases not matched to a gene: 8. The CDR3 has 15 residues. Here the CDR3 reads CASSHWRGGSNIQYF. The CDR3 DNA sequence: TGCGCCAGCAGTCATTGGCGAGGGGGCTCAAACATTCAGTACTTC.